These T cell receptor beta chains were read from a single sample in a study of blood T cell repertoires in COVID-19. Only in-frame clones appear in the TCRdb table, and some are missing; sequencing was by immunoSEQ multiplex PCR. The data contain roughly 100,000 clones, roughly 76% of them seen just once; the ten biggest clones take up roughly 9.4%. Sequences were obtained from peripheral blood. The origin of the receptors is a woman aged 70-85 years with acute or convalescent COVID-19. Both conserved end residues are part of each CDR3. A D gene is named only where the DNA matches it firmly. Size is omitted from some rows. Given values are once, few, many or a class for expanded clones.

TGTGCCAGCAACGTTGACAGGGACACTGAAGCTTTCTTT CASNVDRDTEAFF TRBD1 - TRBJ1-1 TRBV6-5
TGCGCCAGCAGCCCGGACAGGACTAACTATGGCTACACCTTC CASSPDRTNYGYTF TRBD1 - TRBJ1-2 TRBV4-3
TGCGCCAGCAGCTCAAAGACTAGCACAGATACGCAGTATTTT CASSSKTSTDTQYF - once TRBJ2-3 TRBV5-1
TGTGCCAGCTATCCAGCGAACACCGGGGAGCTGTTTTTT CASYPANTGELFF - few TRBJ2-2 TRBV5-6
TGTGCCAGCAGCTCAGCCGGGAACTATGGCTACACCTTC CASSSAGNYGYTF - - TRBJ1-2 TRBV7-2
TGTGCCTGGAGTAGGGACAGGGAAACGCAGTATTTT CAWSRDRETQYF TRBD1 - TRBJ2-3 TRBV30
TGCGCCAGCAGCTCCGTGGGACAGATCCAAGAGACCCAGTACTTC CASSSVGQIQETQYF TRBD1 - TRBJ2-5 TRBV4-1
TGTGCCAGCAGTTTCGGGGGTCCAGATACGCAGTATTTT CASSFGGPDTQYF - - TRBJ2-3 TRBV27
TGTGCCAGTAGAGACAGGGGCACTGATAATTCACCCCTCCACTTT CASRDRGTDNSPLHF TRBD1 - TRBJ1-6 TRBV19
TGTGCCAGCAGCTTGGCCATAGGGAGAAGAATGAACACTGAAGCTTTCTTT CASSLAIGRRMNTEAFF - - TRBJ1-1 TRBV5-6
TGTGCCAGCAGCAAAGAGGCGGCCAGCTCTGGAAACACCATATATTTT CASSKEAASSGNTIYF - few TRBJ1-3 TRBV21-1
TGTGCCAGTAGTGAGGTGAACACTGAAGCTTTCTTT CASSEVNTEAFF - - TRBJ1-1 TRBV19
TGCAGCGCCCAAGACAGCAACTCTGGAAACACCATATATTTT CSAQDSNSGNTIYF - - TRBJ1-3 TRBV29-1
TGTGCCAGCAGTCCTTTACCGGGACAGGGAAGCACTGAAGCTTTCTTT CASSPLPGQGSTEAFF TRBD1 - TRBJ1-1 TRBV27
TGTGCCAGCAGACCTCGCGCGAACTCGCTCGAGCAGTACTTC CASRPRANSLEQYF - medium-sized TRBJ2-7 TRBV6-2/TRBV6-3
TGTGCCAGCAGCGTAGGGGACAGGGTGGGCACTGAAGCTTTCTTT CASSVGDRVGTEAFF TRBD1 few TRBJ1-1 TRBV9
TGTGCCAGCAGCCTAGCGGGGGGGTACAATGAGCAGTTCTTC CASSLAGGYNEQFF TRBD2 - TRBJ2-1 TRBV28
TGTGCCAGTAGTGCACCAGGGGGCGCGTCGACCGAAGCTTTCTTT CASSAPGGASTEAFF TRBD1 - TRBJ1-1 TRBV19
TGTGCCAGCAGCCAAACAGGGAGCAATCCCTATGGCTACACCTTC CASSQTGSNPYGYTF - - TRBJ1-2 TRBV3-1/TRBV3-2
TGTGCCAGCAGCCAAGTAGGGGGACCTAGCAATCAGCCCCAGCATTTT CASSQVGGPSNQPQHF - - TRBJ1-5 TRBV4-2
TGTGCCAGCAGCCCCCGACTAGCGGTCTCCTACAATGAGCAGTTCTTC CASSPRLAVSYNEQFF TRBD2 once TRBJ2-1 TRBV9
TGCAGCGTTGAGGGTACAGACTCCTACGAGCAGTACTTC CSVEGTDSYEQYF - - TRBJ2-7 TRBV29-1
TGTGCCAGCAGTTTATCCGGGAACCCAGAGACCCAGTACTTC CASSLSGNPETQYF - - TRBJ2-5 TRBV28
TGTGCCAGCAGTCCGGGACAGGGTTCCTTCGCCTACGAGCAGTACTTC CASSPGQGSFAYEQYF TRBD1 - TRBJ2-7 TRBV6-2/TRBV6-3
TGTGCCAGCGGAATTGACAGGGGGAATTCACCCCTCCACTTT CASGIDRGNSPLHF TRBD1 - TRBJ1-6 TRBV6-5
TGCAGCGTTGAAGGAGGCGACCGCGAGACCCAGTACTTC CSVEGGDRETQYF - once TRBJ2-5 TRBV29-1